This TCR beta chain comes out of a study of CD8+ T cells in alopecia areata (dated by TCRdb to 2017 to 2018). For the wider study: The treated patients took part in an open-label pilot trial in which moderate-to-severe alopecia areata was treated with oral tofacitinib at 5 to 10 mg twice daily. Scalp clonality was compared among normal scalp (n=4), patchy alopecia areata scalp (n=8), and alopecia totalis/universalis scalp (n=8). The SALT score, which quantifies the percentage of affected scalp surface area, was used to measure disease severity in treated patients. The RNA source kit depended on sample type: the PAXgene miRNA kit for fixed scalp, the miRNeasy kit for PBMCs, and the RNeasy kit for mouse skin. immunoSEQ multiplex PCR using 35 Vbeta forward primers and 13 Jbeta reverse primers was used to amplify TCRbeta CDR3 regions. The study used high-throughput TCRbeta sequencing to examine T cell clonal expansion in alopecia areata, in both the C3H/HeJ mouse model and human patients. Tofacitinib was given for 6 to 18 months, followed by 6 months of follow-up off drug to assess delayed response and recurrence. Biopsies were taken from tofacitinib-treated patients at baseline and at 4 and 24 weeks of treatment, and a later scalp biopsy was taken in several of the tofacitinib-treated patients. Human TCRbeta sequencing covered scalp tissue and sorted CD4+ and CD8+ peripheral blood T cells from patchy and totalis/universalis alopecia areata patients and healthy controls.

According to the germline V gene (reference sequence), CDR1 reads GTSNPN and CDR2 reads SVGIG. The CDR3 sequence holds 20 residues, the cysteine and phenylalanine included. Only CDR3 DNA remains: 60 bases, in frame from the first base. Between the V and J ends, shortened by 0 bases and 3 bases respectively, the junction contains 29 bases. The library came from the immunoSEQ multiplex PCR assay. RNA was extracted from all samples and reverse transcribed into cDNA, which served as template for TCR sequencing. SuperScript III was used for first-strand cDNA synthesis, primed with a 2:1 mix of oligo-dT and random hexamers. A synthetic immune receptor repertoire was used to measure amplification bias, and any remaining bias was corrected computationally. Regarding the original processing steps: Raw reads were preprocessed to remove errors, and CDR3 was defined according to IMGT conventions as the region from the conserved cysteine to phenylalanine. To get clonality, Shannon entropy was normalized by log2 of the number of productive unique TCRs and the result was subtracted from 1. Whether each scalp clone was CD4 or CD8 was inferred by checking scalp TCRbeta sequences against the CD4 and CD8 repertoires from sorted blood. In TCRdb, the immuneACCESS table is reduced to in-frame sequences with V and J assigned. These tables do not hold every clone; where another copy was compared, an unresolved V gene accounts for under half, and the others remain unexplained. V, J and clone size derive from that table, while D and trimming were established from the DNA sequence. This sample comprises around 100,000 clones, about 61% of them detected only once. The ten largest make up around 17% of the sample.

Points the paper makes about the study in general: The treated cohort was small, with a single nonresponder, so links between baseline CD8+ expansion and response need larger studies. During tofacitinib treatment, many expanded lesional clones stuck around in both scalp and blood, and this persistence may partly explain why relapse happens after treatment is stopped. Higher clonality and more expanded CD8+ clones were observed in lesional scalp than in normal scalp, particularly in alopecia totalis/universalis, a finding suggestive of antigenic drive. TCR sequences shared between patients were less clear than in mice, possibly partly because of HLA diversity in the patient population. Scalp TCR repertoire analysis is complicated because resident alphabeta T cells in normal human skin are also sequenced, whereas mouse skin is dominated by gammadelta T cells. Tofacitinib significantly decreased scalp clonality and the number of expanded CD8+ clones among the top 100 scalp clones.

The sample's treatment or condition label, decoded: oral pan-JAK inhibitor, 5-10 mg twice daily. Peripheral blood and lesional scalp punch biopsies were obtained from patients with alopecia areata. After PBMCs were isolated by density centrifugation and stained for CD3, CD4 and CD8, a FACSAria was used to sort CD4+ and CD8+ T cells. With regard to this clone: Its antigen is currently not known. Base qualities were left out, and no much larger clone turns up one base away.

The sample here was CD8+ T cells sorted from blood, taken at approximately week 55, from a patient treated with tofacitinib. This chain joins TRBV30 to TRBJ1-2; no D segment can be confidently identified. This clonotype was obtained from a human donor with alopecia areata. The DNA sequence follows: TGTGCCTGGAGTGTACAGCACCGGCTACAAGATCCGGGAAGATACTATGGCTACACCTTC. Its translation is CAWSVQHRLQDPGRYYGYTF.